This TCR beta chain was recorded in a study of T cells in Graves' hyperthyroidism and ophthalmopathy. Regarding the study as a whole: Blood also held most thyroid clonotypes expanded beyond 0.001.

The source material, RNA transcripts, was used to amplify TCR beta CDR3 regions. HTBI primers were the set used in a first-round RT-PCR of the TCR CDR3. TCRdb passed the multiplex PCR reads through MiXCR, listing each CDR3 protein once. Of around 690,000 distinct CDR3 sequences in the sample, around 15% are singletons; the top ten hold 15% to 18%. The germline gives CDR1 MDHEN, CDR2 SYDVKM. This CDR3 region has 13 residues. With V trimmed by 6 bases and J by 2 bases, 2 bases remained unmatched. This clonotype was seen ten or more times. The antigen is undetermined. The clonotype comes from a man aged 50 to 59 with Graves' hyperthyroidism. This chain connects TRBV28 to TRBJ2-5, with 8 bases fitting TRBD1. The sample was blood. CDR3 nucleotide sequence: TGTGCCAGCAGAGACAGGGGACAAGAGACCCAGTACTTC. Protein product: CASRDRGQETQYF.